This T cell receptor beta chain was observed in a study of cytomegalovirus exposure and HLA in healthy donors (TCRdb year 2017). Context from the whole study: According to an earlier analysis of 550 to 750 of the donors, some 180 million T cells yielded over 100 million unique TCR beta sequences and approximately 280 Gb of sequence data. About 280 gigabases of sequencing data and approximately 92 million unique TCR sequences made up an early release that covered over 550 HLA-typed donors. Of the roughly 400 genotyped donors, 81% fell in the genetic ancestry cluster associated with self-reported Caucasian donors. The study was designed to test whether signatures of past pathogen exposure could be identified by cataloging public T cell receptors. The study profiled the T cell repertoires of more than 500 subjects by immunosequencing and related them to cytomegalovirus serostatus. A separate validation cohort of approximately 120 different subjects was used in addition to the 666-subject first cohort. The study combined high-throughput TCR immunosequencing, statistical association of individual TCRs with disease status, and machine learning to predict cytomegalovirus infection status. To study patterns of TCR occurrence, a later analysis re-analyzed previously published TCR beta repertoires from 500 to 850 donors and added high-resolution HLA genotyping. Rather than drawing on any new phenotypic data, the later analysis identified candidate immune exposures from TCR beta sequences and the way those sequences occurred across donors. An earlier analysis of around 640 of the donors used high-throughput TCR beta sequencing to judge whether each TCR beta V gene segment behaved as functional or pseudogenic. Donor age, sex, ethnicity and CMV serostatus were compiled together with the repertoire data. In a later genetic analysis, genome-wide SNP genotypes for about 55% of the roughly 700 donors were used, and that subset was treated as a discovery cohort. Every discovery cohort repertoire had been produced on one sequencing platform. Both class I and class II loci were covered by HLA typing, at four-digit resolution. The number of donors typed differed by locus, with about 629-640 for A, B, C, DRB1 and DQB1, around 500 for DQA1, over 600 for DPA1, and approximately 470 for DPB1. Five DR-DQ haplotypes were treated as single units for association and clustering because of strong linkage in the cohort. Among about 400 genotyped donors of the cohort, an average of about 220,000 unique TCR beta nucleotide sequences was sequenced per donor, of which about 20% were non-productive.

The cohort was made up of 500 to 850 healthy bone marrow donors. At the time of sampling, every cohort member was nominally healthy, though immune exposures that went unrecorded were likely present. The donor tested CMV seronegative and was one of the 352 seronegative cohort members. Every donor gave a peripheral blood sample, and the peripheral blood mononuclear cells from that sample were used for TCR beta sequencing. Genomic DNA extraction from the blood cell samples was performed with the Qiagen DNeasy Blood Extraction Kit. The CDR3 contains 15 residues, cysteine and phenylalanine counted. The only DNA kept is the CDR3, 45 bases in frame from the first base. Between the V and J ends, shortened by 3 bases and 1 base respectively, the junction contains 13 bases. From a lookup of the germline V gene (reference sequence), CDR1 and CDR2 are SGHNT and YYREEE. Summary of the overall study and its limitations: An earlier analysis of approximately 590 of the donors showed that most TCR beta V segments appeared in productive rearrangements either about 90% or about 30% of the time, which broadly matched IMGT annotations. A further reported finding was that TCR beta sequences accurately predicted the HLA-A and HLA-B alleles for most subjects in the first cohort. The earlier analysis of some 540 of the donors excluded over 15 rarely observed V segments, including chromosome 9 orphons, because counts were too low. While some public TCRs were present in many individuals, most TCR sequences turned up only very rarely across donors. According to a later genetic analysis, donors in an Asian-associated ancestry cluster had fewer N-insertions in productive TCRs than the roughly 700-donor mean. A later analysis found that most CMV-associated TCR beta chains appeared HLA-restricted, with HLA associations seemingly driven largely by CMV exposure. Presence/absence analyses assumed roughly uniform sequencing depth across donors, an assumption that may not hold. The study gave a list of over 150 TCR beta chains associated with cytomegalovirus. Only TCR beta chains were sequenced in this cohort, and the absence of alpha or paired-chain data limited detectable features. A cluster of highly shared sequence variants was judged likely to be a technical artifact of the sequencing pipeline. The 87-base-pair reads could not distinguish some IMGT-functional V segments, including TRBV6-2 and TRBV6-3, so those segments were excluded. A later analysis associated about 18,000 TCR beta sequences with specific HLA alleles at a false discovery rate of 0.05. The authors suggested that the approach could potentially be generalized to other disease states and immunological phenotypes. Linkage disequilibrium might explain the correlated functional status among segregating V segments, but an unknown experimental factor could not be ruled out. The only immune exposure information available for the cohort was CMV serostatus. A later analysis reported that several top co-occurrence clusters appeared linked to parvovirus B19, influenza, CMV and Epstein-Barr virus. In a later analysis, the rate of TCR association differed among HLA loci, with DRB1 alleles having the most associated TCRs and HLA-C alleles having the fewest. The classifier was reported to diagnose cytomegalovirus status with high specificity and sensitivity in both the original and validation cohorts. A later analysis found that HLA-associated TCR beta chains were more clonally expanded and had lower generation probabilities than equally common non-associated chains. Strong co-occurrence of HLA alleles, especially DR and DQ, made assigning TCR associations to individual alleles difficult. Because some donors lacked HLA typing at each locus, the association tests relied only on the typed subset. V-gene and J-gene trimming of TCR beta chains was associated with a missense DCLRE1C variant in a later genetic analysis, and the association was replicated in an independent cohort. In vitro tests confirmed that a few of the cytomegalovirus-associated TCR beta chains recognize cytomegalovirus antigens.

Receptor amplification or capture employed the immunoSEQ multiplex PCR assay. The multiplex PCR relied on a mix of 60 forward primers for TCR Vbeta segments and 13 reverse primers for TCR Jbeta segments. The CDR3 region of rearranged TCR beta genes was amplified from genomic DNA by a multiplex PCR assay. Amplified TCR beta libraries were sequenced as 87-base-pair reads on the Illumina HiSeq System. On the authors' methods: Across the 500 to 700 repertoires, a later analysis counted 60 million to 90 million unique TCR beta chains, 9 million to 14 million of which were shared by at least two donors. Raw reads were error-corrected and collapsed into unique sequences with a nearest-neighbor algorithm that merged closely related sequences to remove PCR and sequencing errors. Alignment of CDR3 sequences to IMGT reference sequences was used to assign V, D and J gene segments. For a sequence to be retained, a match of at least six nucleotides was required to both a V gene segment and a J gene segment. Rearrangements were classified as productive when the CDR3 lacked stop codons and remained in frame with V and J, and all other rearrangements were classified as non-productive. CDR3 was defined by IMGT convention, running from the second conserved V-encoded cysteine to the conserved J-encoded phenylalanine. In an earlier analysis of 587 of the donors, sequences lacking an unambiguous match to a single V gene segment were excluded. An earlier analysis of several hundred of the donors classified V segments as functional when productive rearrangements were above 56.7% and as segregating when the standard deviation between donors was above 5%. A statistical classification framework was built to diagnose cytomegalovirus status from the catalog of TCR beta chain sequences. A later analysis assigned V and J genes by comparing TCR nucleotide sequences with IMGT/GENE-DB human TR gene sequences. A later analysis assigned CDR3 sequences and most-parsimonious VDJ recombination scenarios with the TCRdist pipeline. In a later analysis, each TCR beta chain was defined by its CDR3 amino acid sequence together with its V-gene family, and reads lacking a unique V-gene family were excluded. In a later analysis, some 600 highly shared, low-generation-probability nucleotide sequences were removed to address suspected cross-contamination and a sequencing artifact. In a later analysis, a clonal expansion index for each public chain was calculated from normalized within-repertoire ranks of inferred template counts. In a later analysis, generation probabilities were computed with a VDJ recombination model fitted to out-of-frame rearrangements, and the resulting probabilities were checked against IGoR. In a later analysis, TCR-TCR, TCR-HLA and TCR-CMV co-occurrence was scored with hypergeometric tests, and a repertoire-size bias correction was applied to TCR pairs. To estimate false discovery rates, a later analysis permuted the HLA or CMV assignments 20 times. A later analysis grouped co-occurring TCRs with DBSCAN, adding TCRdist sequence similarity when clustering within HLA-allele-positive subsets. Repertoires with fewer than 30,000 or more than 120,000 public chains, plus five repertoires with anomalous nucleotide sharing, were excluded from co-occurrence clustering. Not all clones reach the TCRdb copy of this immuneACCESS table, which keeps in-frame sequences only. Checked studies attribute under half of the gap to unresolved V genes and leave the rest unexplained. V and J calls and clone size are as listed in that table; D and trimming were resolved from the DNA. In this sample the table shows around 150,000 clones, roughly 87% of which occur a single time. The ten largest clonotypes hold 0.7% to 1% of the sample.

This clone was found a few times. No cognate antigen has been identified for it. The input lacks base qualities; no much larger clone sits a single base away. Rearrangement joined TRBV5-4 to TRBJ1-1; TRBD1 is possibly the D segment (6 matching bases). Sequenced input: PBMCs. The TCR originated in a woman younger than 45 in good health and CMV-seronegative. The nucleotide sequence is TGTGCCAGCAGCTATGATATGGACAGGAACACTGAAGCTTTCTTT. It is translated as CASSYDMDRNTEAFF.